Included here is one TCR beta chain sequence, with context. Its antigen is still unknown. The data stem from a study of cytomegalovirus exposure and HLA in healthy donors. Study-level points and caveats: Reportedly, TCR beta sequences accurately predicted HLA-A and HLA-B alleles in most subjects. It was reported in a later analysis that an Asian-associated ancestry cluster showed fewer N-insertions than the roughly 670-donor mean. In a later analysis, a missense DCLRE1C variant was linked to TCR beta V- and J-gene trimming. In a later analysis, most CMV-associated TCR beta chains appeared HLA-restricted.

The PCR employed 60 Vbeta primers together with 13 Jbeta primers. The method was immunoSEQ multiplex PCR; TCRdb's version includes in-frame clones alone and lacks a portion of them. The sample yields about 160,000 clones, approximately 79% seen once. Trimming cost V 8 bases and J 6 bases, with 12 bases left between them. Germline lookup yields CDR1 SGHTA and CDR2 FQGNSA. This CDR3 has 12 residues. The clonotype was recovered from a woman aged 45-60 years in good health and CMV-seropositive. V and J are TRBV7-2 and TRBJ2-3; possible D gene TRBD2, 5 bases. Sequencing was carried out using PBMCs. Here the CDR3 reads CASGGSADTQYF. The DNA of the CDR3 is TGTGCCAGCGGAGGTAGCGCGGATACGCAGTATTTT.